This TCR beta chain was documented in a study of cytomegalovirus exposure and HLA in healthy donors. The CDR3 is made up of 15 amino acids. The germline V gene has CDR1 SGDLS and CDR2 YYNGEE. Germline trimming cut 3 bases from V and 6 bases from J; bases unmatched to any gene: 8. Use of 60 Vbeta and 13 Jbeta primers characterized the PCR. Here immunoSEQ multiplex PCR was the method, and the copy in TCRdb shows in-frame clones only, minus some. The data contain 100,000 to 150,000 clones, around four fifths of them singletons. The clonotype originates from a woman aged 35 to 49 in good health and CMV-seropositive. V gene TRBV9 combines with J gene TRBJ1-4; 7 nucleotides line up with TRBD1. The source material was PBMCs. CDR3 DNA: TGTGCCAGCAGCGCCACAGGGGATGGATATGAAAAACTGTTTTTT. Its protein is CASSATGDGYEKLFF.